The source of this TCR beta chain is a study of T-cell memory formation after mild COVID-19. Overall study context: Clustering of TCRs was largely donor specific.

General study findings and limits: Whether day 37 second-wave clones are SARS-CoV-2-specific was not confirmed. Certain responding clones were present in pre-infection memory, suggesting participation of cross-reactive memory.

V lost 6 bases, J lost 9 bases, and 12 bases lay in between. The length of the CDR3 is 13 residues. The germline gives CDR1 SNHLY, CDR2 FYNNEI. 5'RACE with constant-segment primers yielded barcoded, UMI-tagged TCR alpha and TCR beta cDNA libraries. Via MiXCR, TCRdb re-called the 5' RACE reads, giving one row per CDR3 protein. The sample lists approximately 580,000 distinct CDR3 sequences, about a fifth occurring once. About this clonotype itself: Its target is not known.

The genes are TRBV2 and TRBJ1-6; possible D gene TRBD1, 6 bases. Sequenced material: PBMCs or a T cell subset sorted from them (not recorded which). This TCR was recovered from an adult woman who had mild COVID-19 (a few samples of this study predate the infection). Cell type and time point are not known. CDR3 DNA sequence: TGTGCCAGCAGACAGGGTGGTCGTTCACCCCTCCACTTT. The encoded protein is CASRQGGRSPLHF.